These 12 T cell receptor beta chains were all obtained from the same sample, sequenced in a study of CD8 T cells in Susac syndrome. Reverse transcription of about 0.45 to 1 ug RNA was performed with random hexamers. Via MiXCR, TCRdb re-called the immunoSEQ multiplex PCR reads, giving one row per CDR3 protein. The table lists 110,000 or so distinct CDR3 sequences, roughly 97% of them singletons. Sequencing used CD4+ T cells from PBMCs. The receptors here all came from a human donor in good health.

The V call is TRBV23-1, the J call TRBJ2-7; D perhaps matches TRBD2 (5 bases). TRBV23-1 is reported as an ORF; its role is uncertain. The CDR3 has 15 residues. Trimming cost V 8 bases and J 9 bases, with 26 bases left between them. The CDR3 nucleotides read TGCGCCAGCGGCGTCGGTGAGACTCCCGGAGGATGGCAGTACTTC. The encoded protein is CASGVGETPGGWQYF.

The genes are TRBV20-1 and TRBJ1-1; a weak D match, TRBD1 (5 bases). The V gene lost 3 bases and the J gene lost 0 bases, with 8 bases spanning the gap. CDR3 length: 13 residues. From germline, CDR1 is DFQATT and CDR2 SNEGSKA (reference sequence). The CDR3 here is CSASQGVNTEAFF. The CDR3 DNA follows: TGCAGTGCTAGTCAGGGCGTGAACACTGAAGCTTTCTTT.

The genes are TRBV12-3 or TRBV12-4 and TRBJ2-1, with TRBD2 matching 16 bases. The V segment lost 4 bases and the J segment 8 bases; nucleotides outside the gene matches: 5. This CDR3 is built from 16 residues. The CDR3 DNA follows: TGTGCCAGCAGTTCCCTGGGACTAGCGGGAGGGTATGAGCAGTTCTTC. Its protein product is CASSSLGLAGGYEQFF.

The CDR3 loop is CSASYGGYQETQYF. CDR3 nucleotides: TGCAGCGCTAGTTACGGCGGGTACCAAGAGACCCAGTACTTC. The chain is built from TRBV29-1 and TRBJ2-5; a possible D gene is TRBD2 (5 bases). V shed 7 bases and J shed 0 bases, with 15 bases lying between them. This CDR3 contains 14 residues. CDR1 SQVTM and CDR2 ANQGSEA come from the germline V gene.

This chain joins TRBV7-2 and TRBJ1-2, with 7 bases matching TRBD1. CDR1 is SGHTA and CDR2 is FQGNSA in the germline V gene. The V and J ends lost 4 bases and 4 bases, in that order; junction bases with no gene match: 6. The CDR3 runs 14 residues. DNA for the CDR3: TGTGCCAGCAGCTACGACAGGGCTTCCTATGGCTACACCTTC. Encoded protein: CASSYDRASYGYTF.

The chain uses TRBV7-9 and TRBJ2-3; D is possibly TRBD1 or TRBD2 (6 bases each). The V end lost 2 bases, the J end lost 4 bases, and 10 bases lay between the germline ends. The CDR3 is 14 residues long. In germline, CDR1 is SEHNR, CDR2 FQNEAQ (reference sequence). As DNA, the CDR3 is TGTGCCAGCAGCTTAACCGGGGGCTCAGATACGCAGTATTTT. This sequence encodes CASSLTGGSDTQYF. The complete variable domain, with remaining parts taken from reference TRBV7-9 and TRBJ2-3, reads DTGVSQNPRHKITKRGQNVTFRCDPISEHNRLYWYRQTLGQGPEFLTYFQNEAQLEKSRLLSDRFSAERPKGSFSTLEIQRTEQGDSAMYLCASSLTGGSDTQYFGPGTRLTVL.

The CDR3 nucleotides are TGTGCCTGGAGTTCGGGGGACGCTGAAAAACTGTTTTTT. It yields the protein CAWSSGDAEKLFF. V is TRBV30 and J is TRBJ1-4; maybe TRBD1 (5 bases). The V gene lost 2 bases and the J gene lost 7 bases, with 11 bases spanning the gap. The CDR3 is made up of 13 amino acids. Germline CDR1 GTSNPN, CDR2 SVGIG (reference sequence).

This clonotype was recorded once. V gene TRBV7-2 combines with J gene TRBJ2-1; D unclear. The CDR3 spans 13 residues. V was cut by 5 bases and J by 8 bases, with 13 bases left in between. The germline V gene encodes CDR1 SGHTA and CDR2 FQGNSA. The CDR3 loop is CASSRWAEDEQFF. The CDR3 DNA reads as TGTGCCAGCAGCCGGTGGGCAGAAGATGAGCAGTTCTTC.

The chain has TRBV30 and TRBJ2-5; TRBD2 aligns across 7 bases. Germline values: CDR1 GTSNPN, CDR2 SVGIG (reference sequence). The junction had 13 bases not matched to a gene; V was cut back by 3 bases and J by 3 bases. The CDR3 is 16 amino acids. CDR3 nucleotide sequence: TGTGCCTGGAGCAGCCTCCAGCGGGGCCCGAAAGAGACCCAGTACTTC. Encoded protein: CAWSSLQRGPKETQYF.

The chain carries TRBV27 and TRBJ1-1; maybe TRBD1 (6 bases). Germline CDR1 MNHEY, CDR2 SMNVEV (reference sequence). The CDR3 runs to 15 residues. V lost 4 bases, J lost 6 bases, and 18 bases lay in between. CDR3 sequence reads: CASSWSQGRISEAFF. CDR3 coding DNA: TGTGCCAGCAGTTGGTCCCAGGGGCGCATTTCTGAAGCTTTCTTT.

The CDR3 DNA sequence: TGTGCCTGGTCCCAAACCGGGCGGCAGCCCCAGCATTTT. This codes for CAWSQTGRQPQHF. The chain has TRBV30 and TRBJ1-5; no firm D call. The V gene's germline CDR1 is GTSNPN and CDR2 SVGIG (reference sequence). This CDR3 is 13 amino acids long. V lost 5 bases and J 7 bases, leaving 15 bases between the germline ends.

The chain joins TRBV5-4 to TRBJ2-5; D may be TRBD2 (6 bases). V was clipped by 1 base and J by 5 bases, with 12 bases between them. In germline, CDR1 is SGHNT, CDR2 YYREEE (reference sequence). The CDR3 contains 14 residues. The CDR3 DNA is TGTGCCAGCAGCTTGTTCGCTAGCGTGGAGACCCAGTACTTC. It codes for CASSLFASVETQYF.